This T cell receptor beta chain came from a study of cytomegalovirus exposure and HLA in healthy donors. PCR involved 60 Vbeta and 13 Jbeta primers. Measured with immunoSEQ multiplex PCR; TCRdb has only the in-frame clones, and not every one. The sample yields 120,000 or so clones, 75% to 80% seen once. About this clone itself: The antigen is undetermined.

Trimming pared 5 bases from V and 3 bases from J, leaving 4 bases between. Per germline, CDR1 SGHNT and CDR2 YENEEA. The length of the CDR3 is 12 residues. Overall study findings and caveats: An ancestry cluster, one associated with Asian ancestry, reportedly showed fewer N-insertions than the 666-donor mean in a later analysis. Most TCR sequences were uncommon, yet certain public TCRs appeared in many donors. An analysis done earlier found most TCR beta V segments productive about 87% or about 30% of the time. With later analysis, a missense DCLRE1C variant became linked to TCR beta V- and J-gene trimming.

The sequence derives from a woman aged 40 to 49 in good health and CMV-seronegative. The sequenced sample consisted of PBMCs. The chain recombines TRBV11-3 with TRBJ2-2; D gene ambiguous. CDR3 residues: CASSPYTGELFF. The CDR3 DNA reads as TGTGCCAGCAGCCCATACACCGGGGAGCTGTTTTTT.